This TCR beta chain was profiled in a study of blood T cell repertoires in COVID-19. TCRdb's table, derived via immunoSEQ multiplex PCR, lists solely in-frame clones and lacks some. Here the sample spans approximately 110,000 clones, 85% being singletons. Sequencing was carried out using peripheral blood. The receptor's source is a human donor in a cohort sampled during active COVID-19.

This chain's CDR3 is CASSLQGATEAFF. In DNA form, the CDR3 reads TGTGCCAGCAGTTTGCAGGGGGCAACTGAAGCTTTCTTT. The chain has TRBV12-3 or TRBV12-4 and TRBJ1-1; TRBD1 matches 8 bases. This CDR3 spans 13 amino acids. The V and J ends lost 3 bases and 5 bases, in that order; junction bases with no gene match: 2.